One and the same sample provided the 30 T cell receptor beta chains below, sequenced in a study of blood T cell repertoires in COVID-19. Using immunoSEQ multiplex PCR, the repertoire was profiled, and TCRdb retains in-frame clones only, with some absent. The sample lists around 100,000 clones; around 80% were seen once. The sample comprised peripheral blood. Source of these receptors: a man in his 70s with active or convalescent COVID-19.

This clone was seen more than once but under ten times. The V call is TRBV3-1 (or the pseudogene TRBV3-2), the J call TRBJ2-6; 10 bases map to TRBD2. In germline, CDR1 is LGHDT, CDR2 YNNKEL (reference sequence). This CDR3 is built from 17 residues. Trimming at V came to 4 bases and at J to 3 bases, leaving 6 bases not matched to a gene. CDR3 bases: TGTGCCAGCAGCCCGAGCGGGGGGGCTGTTGGGGCCAACGTCCTGACTTTC. This codes for CASSPSGGAVGANVLTF.

The CDR3 is CASSSPQGSDTQYF. The CDR3 DNA is TGCGCCAGCAGCTCGCCCCAGGGGTCAGATACGCAGTATTTT. The chain carries TRBV5-1 and TRBJ2-3, with D perhaps TRBD1 (6 bases). The CDR3 has 14 residues. With 3 bases removed from V and 4 bases from J, the gap between germline ends came to 12 bases. Germline V gene lookup returns CDR1 SGHRS and CDR2 YFSETQ. The whole variable domain, filled in from reference TRBV5-1 and TRBJ2-3, reads KAGVTQTPRYLIKTRGQQVTLSCSPISGHRSVSWYQQTPGQGLQFLFEYFSETQRNKGNFPGRFSGRQFSNSRSEMNVSTLELGDSALYLCASSSPQGSDTQYFGPGTRLTVL.

The chain links TRBV10-3 to TRBJ1-2; TRBD1 matches 8 bases. V lost 0 bases, J lost 7 bases, and 7 bases stayed unmatched. This CDR3 has 15 residues. CDR1 ENHRY and CDR2 SYGVKD come from the germline V gene. CDR3 loop: CAISESDQGARGYTF. In nucleotides, the CDR3 is TGTGCCATCAGTGAGTCCGATCAGGGGGCGCGTGGCTACACCTTC.

A few counts support this clone. The sample has other DNA sequences that encode this CDR3 too. This CDR3 reads CASSPQGINEQFF. The CDR3 DNA reads TGCGCCAGCAGCCCTCAGGGAATCAATGAGCAGTTCTTC. The V call is TRBV5-1, the J call TRBJ2-1; tentatively, D is TRBD1 (5 bases). Germline V gene lookup returns CDR1 SGHRS and CDR2 YFSETQ. The V and J ends lost 4 bases and 6 bases respectively, with 11 bases between them. The CDR3 consists of 13 residues.

The chain joins TRBV7-9 to TRBJ2-7, with D tentatively TRBD1 (6 bases). Germline V gives CDR1 SEHNR, CDR2 FQNEAQ (reference sequence). The CDR3 runs to 12 residues. Trimming cost V 8 bases and J 2 bases, with 10 bases left between them. CDR3 in amino acids: CASVGQAYEQYF. The CDR3 coding sequence is TGTGCCAGCGTGGGACAAGCCTACGAGCAGTACTTC.

This chain connects TRBV2 to TRBJ2-3; 8 nucleotides line up with TRBD2. Germline lookup yields CDR1 SNHLY and CDR2 FYNNEI. Trimming at V came to 3 bases and at J to 4 bases, leaving 9 bases not matched to a gene. The CDR3 covers 16 residues. The chain's CDR3 is CASSDSLPAGADTQYF. The DNA of the CDR3 is TGTGCCAGCAGTGATTCTCTGCCAGCGGGAGCAGATACGCAGTATTTT.

The chain uses TRBV11-2 and TRBJ2-3; 10 nucleotides match TRBD2. Germline lookup yields CDR1 SGHAT and CDR2 FQNNGV. CDR3 size: 16 residues. The junction had 10 bases not matched to a gene; V was cut back by 5 bases and J by 5 bases. The CDR3 reads CASSPNSGGSLDTQYF. The CDR3 DNA sequence: TGTGCCAGCAGCCCCAATAGCGGGGGGTCTTTAGATACGCAGTATTTT.

The chain has TRBV5-1 and TRBJ2-3, with TRBD2 matching over 7 bases. Germline CDR1 reads SGHRS; CDR2 reads YFSETQ. The ends lost 5 bases at V and 0 bases at J; junction bases unmatched: 3. The length of the CDR3 is 14 residues. This CDR3 is CASRLAGSTDTQYF. CDR3 nucleotides: TGCGCCAGCAGGTTAGCGGGTAGCACAGATACGCAGTATTTT. Combining the CDR3 with reference TRBV5-1 and TRBJ2-3 gives the whole variable domain KAGVTQTPRYLIKTRGQQVTLSCSPISGHRSVSWYQQTPGQGLQFLFEYFSETQRNKGNFPGRFSGRQFSNSRSEMNVSTLELGDSALYLCASRLAGSTDTQYFGPGTRLTVL.

In its sample, this clone was seen a few times. This rearrangement joins TRBV5-4 to TRBJ2-7, with D perhaps matching TRBD2 (5 bases). The CDR3 runs 14 residues. Trimming removed 0 bases at V and 7 bases at J, with 14 bases between. CDR1 is SGHNT, CDR2 YYREEE, per germline (reference sequence). CDR3 in amino acids: CASSLEGGGREQYF. The DNA of the CDR3 is TGTGCCAGCAGCTTGGAGGGTGGAGGTAGAGAGCAGTACTTC.

The J gene is TRBJ1-1, the V gene TRBV5-4; no firm D call. Trimming took 3 bases from V and 2 from J, leaving 8 bases between them. The CDR3 spans 13 residues. Germline lookup yields CDR1 SGHNT and CDR2 YYREEE (reference sequence). The CDR3: CASSYRGNTEAFF. The DNA for the CDR3 is TGTGCCAGCAGCTATAGAGGCAACACTGAAGCTTTCTTT.

Note on this clone: A junction end diverges from the germline sequence, so it may reflect a read error. The chain is built from TRBV6-1 and TRBJ2-7, with unresolved D. Germline values: CDR1 MNHNS, CDR2 SASEGT. CDR3 size: 13 residues. The CDR3 DNA reads as TGTGCCAGCAGTGAAAGCGCACCGTACCAGCTGAACTTC. Translated: CASSESAPYQLNF.

The V call is TRBV27, the J call TRBJ1-5, with 8 bases fitting TRBD1. There are 14 residues in the CDR3. Looked up from germline, CDR1 is MNHEY and CDR2 is SMNVEV (reference sequence). Trimming at V came to 5 bases and at J to 2 bases, leaving 2 bases not matched to a gene. Here the CDR3 reads CASSTTGGNQPQHF. CDR3 in DNA: TGTGCCAGCAGTACGACAGGGGGCAATCAGCCCCAGCATTTT.

This clone occurred a few times. This sample includes further DNA sequences coding for the same CDR3. V is TRBV5-1 and J is TRBJ1-2; TRBD1 matches 9 bases. The CDR3 consists of 14 residues. Germline V gene sequence: CDR1 SGHRS, CDR2 YFSETQ. V shed 4 bases and J 3 bases; nucleotides not matched to a gene: 4. CDR3 in DNA: TGCGCCAGCAGCCCACAGGGGGCCGACTATGGCTACACCTTC. Translation: CASSPQGADYGYTF. Together with reference TRBV5-1 and TRBJ1-2, the CDR3 gives the full variable domain: KAGVTQTPRYLIKTRGQQVTLSCSPISGHRSVSWYQQTPGQGLQFLFEYFSETQRNKGNFPGRFSGRQFSNSRSEMNVSTLELGDSALYLCASSPQGADYGYTFGSGTRLTVV.

The rearrangement joins TRBV7-3 to TRBJ2-2; TRBD1 matches 8 bases. In germline, CDR1 is SGHTA, CDR2 FQGTGA. The CDR3 totals 15 residues. V was pared by 6 bases and J by 2 bases, with 5 bases of the junction left unmatched. The CDR3 loop reads CASRVGQGNTGELFF. In DNA, the CDR3 is TGTGCCAGCAGGGTTGGACAGGGAAACACCGGGGAGCTGTTTTTT.

The rearrangement uses TRBV6-5 and TRBJ2-7, with D tentatively TRBD1 (6 bases). The length of the CDR3 is 13 residues. Trimming shortened V by 6 bases and J by 5 bases, and 14 bases separated the two germline ends. The germline V gene encodes CDR1 MNHEY and CDR2 SVGAGI. The CDR3 DNA is TGTGCCAGCAGCTTAGATCCAGGGGACGAGCAGTACTTC. Translating it yields CASSLDPGDEQYF.

This chain connects TRBV2 to TRBJ2-3; TRBD2 matches 11 bases. V was pared by 8 bases and J by 4 bases, with 5 bases of the junction left unmatched. CDR1 and CDR2 (germline): SNHLY, FYNNEI. The CDR3 is made up of 14 amino acids. This chain's CDR3 is CASASGGNSDTQYF. The DNA for the CDR3 is TGTGCCAGCGCTAGCGGGGGGAACTCAGATACGCAGTATTTT. The full variable domain, rest sourced from reference TRBV2 and TRBJ2-3, is EPEVTQTPSHQVTQMGQEVILRCVPISNHLYFYWYRQILGQKVEFLVSFYNNEISEKSEIFDDQFSVERPDGSNFTLKIRSTKLEDSAMYFCASASGGNSDTQYFGPGTRLTVL.

This clone has just a few counts. The chain is built from TRBV30 and TRBJ2-2; 11 nucleotides line up with TRBD2. This CDR3 spans 23 amino acids. Germline V gives CDR1 GTSNPN, CDR2 SVGIG (reference sequence). V shed 2 bases and J 0 bases; nucleotides not matched to a gene: 23. The CDR3 sequence is CAWSPSSRAVTSGVIANTGELFF. The CDR3 DNA sequence: TGTGCCTGGAGTCCCAGCTCCCGGGCCGTGACTAGCGGGGTTATCGCGAACACCGGGGAGCTGTTTTTT. The full variable domain, its missing parts supplied by reference TRBV30 and TRBJ2-2, is SQTIHQWPATLVQPVGSPLSLECTVEGTSNPNLYWYRQAAGRGLQLLFYSVGIGQISSEVPQNLSASRPQDRQFILSSKKLLLSDSGFYLCAWSPSSRAVTSGVIANTGELFFGEGSRLTVL.

V gene TRBV20-1 combines with J gene TRBJ2-7; 11 nucleotides line up with TRBD2. The ends lost 3 bases at V and 3 bases at J; junction bases unmatched: 4. CDR1 and CDR2 from the germline V gene are DFQATT and SNEGSKA (reference sequence). This CDR3 contains 14 residues. CDR3 bases: TGCAGTGCTAGTCGACTAGCGGGAAACTACGAGCAGTACTTC. It specifies CSASRLAGNYEQYF.

The V gene is TRBV7-3, the J gene TRBJ2-1; 7 nucleotides agree with TRBD2. The CDR3 runs 16 residues. The germline CDR1 and CDR2 sequences are SGHTA and FQGTGA. With V trimmed by 1 base and J by 0 bases, 3 bases remained unmatched. The DNA of the CDR3 is TGTGCCAGCAGCTTAATGAGCGGGAACTCCTACAATGAGCAGTTCTTC. This gives the protein CASSLMSGNSYNEQFF.

The chain combines TRBV5-6 with TRBJ2-7; no clear D gene. With 4 bases removed from V and 7 bases from J, the gap between germline ends came to 15 bases. Germline V gene data show CDR1 as SGHDT and CDR2 as YYEEEE. The CDR3 extends over 13 amino acids. CDR3 sequence: CASSTINQQEQYF. CDR3 nucleotides: TGTGCCAGCAGCACGATAAACCAACAGGAGCAGTACTTC.

As for this clone: The germline gene is not matched at one end of the junction; a read error may be the cause. J is TRBJ1-2 and V is TRBV7-9; D possibly corresponds to TRBD1 (6 bases). This CDR3 region has 13 residues. From germline, CDR1 is SEHNR and CDR2 FQNEAQ (reference sequence). Here the CDR3 reads CASTLTGSYGYTF. In DNA, the CDR3 is TGTGCCAGCACCTTAACAGGGAGCTATGGCTACACCTTC.

The V gene is TRBV6-2 or TRBV6-3, the J gene TRBJ2-7; D unclear. The CDR3 is made up of 14 amino acids. The V end lost 0 bases, the J end lost 4 bases, and 10 bases lay between the germline ends. CDR1 and CDR2 (germline): MNHEY, SVGEGT. The CDR3, as DNA: TGTGCCAGCAGTTACTCGAGAACTCCTTACGAGCAGTACTTC. It codes for CASSYSRTPYEQYF.

The rearrangement uses TRBV5-5 and TRBJ1-1; 7 nucleotides agree with TRBD1. V shed 7 bases, J shed 6 bases, and the junction held 12 bases outside the gene matches. CDR1 and CDR2 (germline): SGHKS, YYEKEE (reference sequence). The CDR3 is made up of 14 amino acids. The CDR3 protein is CASGRRTGGPEAFF. Written as DNA, the CDR3 is TGTGCCAGCGGACGGAGGACAGGCGGGCCTGAAGCTTTCTTT. Full variable domain (rest looked up from reference TRBV5-5 and TRBJ1-1): DAGVTQSPTHLIKTRGQQVTLRCSPISGHKSVSWYQQVLGQGPQFIFQYYEKEERGRGNFPDRFSARQFPNYSSELNVNALLLGDSALYLCASGRRTGGPEAFFGQGTRLTVV.

The chain is built from TRBV5-1 and TRBJ1-4; D is undetermined. The CDR3 consists of 12 residues. The germline gives CDR1 SGHRS, CDR2 YFSETQ. Trimming removed 4 bases at V and 5 bases at J, with 6 bases between. For the CDR3, the DNA is TGCGCCAGCAGCCCGGGGAATGAAAAACTGTTTTTT. This translates into CASSPGNEKLFF.

This clone turned up a few times. The chain links TRBV7-2 to TRBJ2-7, with D tentatively TRBD2 (6 bases). The V gene's germline CDR1 is SGHTA and CDR2 FQGNSA. V was cut by 0 bases and J by 1 base, with 10 bases left in between. This CDR3 comprises 15 residues. In DNA, the CDR3 is TGTGCCAGCAGCTTAGCCCGAGGAGGGTCCTACGAGCAGTACTTC. Protein product: CASSLARGGSYEQYF.

This clone was counted ten times or more. This chain joins TRBV9 and TRBJ2-2; 8 bases match TRBD2. J was trimmed by 7 bases and V by 4 bases; bases with no gene match: 6. The CDR3 spans 14 residues. In germline, CDR1 is SGDLS, CDR2 YYNGEE. The CDR3 coding sequence is TGTGCCAGCAGCCCCCGGACTAGCAGCGGGGAGCTGTTTTTT. This codes for CASSPRTSSGELFF.

J is TRBJ2-1 and V is TRBV7-3; 9 positions agree with TRBD1. CDR1 and CDR2 from the germline V gene are SGHTA and FQGTGA. This CDR3 has 16 amino acids. V was pared by 4 bases and J by 5 bases, with 9 bases of the junction left unmatched. The CDR3 sequence: CASSYNRGRVNNEQFF. For the CDR3, the DNA is TGTGCCAGCAGCTACAACAGGGGGCGCGTGAACAATGAGCAGTTCTTC.

The chain has TRBV9 and TRBJ2-7; D is possibly TRBD1 (5 bases). This CDR3 is 15 amino acids long. Germline V gene sequence: CDR1 SGDLS, CDR2 YYNGEE. The germline V and J ends were trimmed by 0 bases and 2 bases, with 12 bases remaining between them. CDR3 DNA: TGTGCCAGCAGCGTAGGTAGGGGATCCCCCTACGAGCAGTACTTC. Protein product: CASSVGRGSPYEQYF.

This clone showed up just once. The chain combines TRBV30 with TRBJ1-1, with D possibly matching TRBD1 (5 bases). The germline gives CDR1 GTSNPN, CDR2 SVGIG (reference sequence). CDR3 length equals 12 residues. V was shortened by 1 base and J by 13 bases, with 16 bases between the two germline ends. The CDR3 sequence: CAWSGAGRAFFF. CDR3 DNA sequence: TGTGCCTGGAGTGGTGCTGGCAGGGCCTTTTTCTTT.

The chain uses TRBV5-6 and TRBJ1-2; D perhaps matches TRBD1 (6 bases). Germline CDR1 and CDR2: SGHDT and YYEEEE. The V and J ends lost 4 bases and 6 bases respectively, with 13 bases between them. This CDR3 has 13 residues. The CDR3 DNA reads as TGTGCCAGCAGCCCGGGACAACTCGATGGCTACACCTTC. Its translation: CASSPGQLDGYTF.